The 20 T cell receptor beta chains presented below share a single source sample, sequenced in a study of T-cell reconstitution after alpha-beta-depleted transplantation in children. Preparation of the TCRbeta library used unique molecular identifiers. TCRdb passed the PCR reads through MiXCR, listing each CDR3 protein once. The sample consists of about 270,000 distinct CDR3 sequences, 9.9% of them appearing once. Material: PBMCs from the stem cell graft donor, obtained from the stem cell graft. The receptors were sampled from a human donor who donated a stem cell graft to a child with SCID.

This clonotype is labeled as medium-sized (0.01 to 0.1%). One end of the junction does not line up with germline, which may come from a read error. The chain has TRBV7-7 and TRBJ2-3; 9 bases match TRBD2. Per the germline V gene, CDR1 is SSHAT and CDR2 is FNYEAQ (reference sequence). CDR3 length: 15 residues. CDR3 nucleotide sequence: TGTGCTAGCAGCTCGGGACTAGCCCCCACAGATACGCAGTATTTT. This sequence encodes CASSSGLAPTDTQYF.

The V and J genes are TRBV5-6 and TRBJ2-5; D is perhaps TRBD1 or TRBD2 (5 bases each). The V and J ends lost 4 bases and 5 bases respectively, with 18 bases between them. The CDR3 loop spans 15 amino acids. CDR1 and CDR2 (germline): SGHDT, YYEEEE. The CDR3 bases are TGTGCCAGCAGCCCATGGGGGAAGCCTTGGGAGACCCAGTACTTC. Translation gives CASSPWGKPWETQYF.

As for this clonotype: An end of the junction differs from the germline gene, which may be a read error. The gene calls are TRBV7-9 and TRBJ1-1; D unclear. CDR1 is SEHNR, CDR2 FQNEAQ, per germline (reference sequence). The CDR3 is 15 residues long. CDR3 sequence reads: CSSSLGGGSHTEAFF. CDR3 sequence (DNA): TGTTCCAGCAGCTTAGGAGGAGGGTCCCACACTGAAGCTTTCTTT.

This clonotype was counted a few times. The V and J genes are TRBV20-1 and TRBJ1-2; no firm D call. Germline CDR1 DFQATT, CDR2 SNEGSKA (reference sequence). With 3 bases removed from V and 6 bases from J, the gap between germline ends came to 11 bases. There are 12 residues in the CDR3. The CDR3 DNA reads TGCAGTGCTAGTTTGGCAGGAGATGGCTACACCTTC. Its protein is CSASLAGDGYTF.

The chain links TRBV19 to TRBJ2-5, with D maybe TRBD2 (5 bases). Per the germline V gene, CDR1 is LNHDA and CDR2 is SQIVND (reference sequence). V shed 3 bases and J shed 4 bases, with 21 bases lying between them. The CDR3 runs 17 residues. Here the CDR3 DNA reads TGTGCCAGTAGTATGAGGACCGGACTTCGTCCCGGAGAGACCCAGTACTTC. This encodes CASSMRTGLRPGETQYF. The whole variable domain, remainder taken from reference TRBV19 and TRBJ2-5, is DGGITQSPKYLFRKEGQNVTLSCEQNLNHDAMYWYRQDPGQGLRLIYYSQIVNDFQKGDIAEGYSVSREKKESFPLTVTSAQKNPTAFYLCASSMRTGLRPGETQYFGPGTRLLVL.

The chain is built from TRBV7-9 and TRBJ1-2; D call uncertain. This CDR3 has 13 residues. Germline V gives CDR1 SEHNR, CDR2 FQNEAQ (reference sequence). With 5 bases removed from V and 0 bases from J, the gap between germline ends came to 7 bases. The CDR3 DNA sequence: TGTGCCAGCAGCCCCGGGCCTAACTATGGCTACACCTTC. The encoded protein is CASSPGPNYGYTF.

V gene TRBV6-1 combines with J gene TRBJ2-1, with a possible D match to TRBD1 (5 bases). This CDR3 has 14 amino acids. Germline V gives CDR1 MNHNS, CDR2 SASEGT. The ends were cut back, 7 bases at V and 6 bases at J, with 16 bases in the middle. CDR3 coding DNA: TGTGCCAGCAACCATATCGACAGATTCAATGAGCAGTTCTTC. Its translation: CASNHIDRFNEQFF.

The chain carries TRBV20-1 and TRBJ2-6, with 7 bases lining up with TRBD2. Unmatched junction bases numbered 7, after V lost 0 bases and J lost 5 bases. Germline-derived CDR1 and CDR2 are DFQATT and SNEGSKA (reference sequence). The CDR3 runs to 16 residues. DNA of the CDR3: TGCAGTGCTAGAGACCACGCCGGGACTAGGGCCAACGTCCTGACTTTC. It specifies CSARDHAGTRANVLTF.

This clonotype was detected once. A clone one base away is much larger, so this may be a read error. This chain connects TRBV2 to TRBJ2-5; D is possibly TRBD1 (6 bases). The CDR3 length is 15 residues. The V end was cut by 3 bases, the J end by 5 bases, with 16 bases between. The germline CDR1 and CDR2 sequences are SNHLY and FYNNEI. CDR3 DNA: TGTGCCAGCAGTGATAGCGTGGGGGCCGGGGAGACCCAGTACTTC. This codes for CASSDSVGAGETQYF.

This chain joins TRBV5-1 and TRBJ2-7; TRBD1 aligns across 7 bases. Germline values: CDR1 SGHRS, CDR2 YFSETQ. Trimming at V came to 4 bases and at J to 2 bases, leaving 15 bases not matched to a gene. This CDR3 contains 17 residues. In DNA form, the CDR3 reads TGCGCCAGCAGCCTTGCAGCCGGGACAGCGAAAGCCTACGAGCAGTACTTC. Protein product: CASSLAAGTAKAYEQYF.

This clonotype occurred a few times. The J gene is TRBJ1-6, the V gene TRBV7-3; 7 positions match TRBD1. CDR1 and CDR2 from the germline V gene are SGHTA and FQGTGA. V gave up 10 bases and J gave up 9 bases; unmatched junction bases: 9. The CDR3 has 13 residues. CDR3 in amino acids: CATSQGSGSPLHF. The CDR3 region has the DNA TGTGCCACCTCACAGGGGAGTGGTTCACCCCTCCACTTT. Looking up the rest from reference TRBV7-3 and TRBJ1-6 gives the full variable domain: GAGVSQTPSNKVTEKGKYVELRCDPISGHTALYWYRQSLGQGPEFLIYFQGTGAADDSGLPNDRFFAVRPEGSVSTLKIQRTERGDSAVYLCATSQGSGSPLHFGNGTRLTVT.

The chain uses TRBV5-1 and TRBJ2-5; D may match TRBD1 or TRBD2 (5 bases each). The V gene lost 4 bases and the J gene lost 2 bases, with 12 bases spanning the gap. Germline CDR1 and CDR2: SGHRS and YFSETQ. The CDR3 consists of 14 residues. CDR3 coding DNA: TGCGCCAGCAGCCCGGGACGGGTTCAAGAGACCCAGTACTTC. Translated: CASSPGRVQETQYF.

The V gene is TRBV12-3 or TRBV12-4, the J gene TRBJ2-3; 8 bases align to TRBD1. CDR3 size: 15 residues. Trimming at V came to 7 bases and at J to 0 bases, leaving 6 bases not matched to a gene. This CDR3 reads CASTLDRASTDTQYF. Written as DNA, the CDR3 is TGTGCCAGCACCTTGGACAGGGCGAGCACAGATACGCAGTATTTT.

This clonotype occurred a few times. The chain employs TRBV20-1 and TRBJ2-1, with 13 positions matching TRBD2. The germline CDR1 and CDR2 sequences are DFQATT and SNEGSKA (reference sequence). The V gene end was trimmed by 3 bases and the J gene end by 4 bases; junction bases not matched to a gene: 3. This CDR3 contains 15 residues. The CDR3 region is CSARPLAGGYNEQFF. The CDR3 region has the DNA TGCAGTGCTAGGCCACTAGCGGGGGGGTACAATGAGCAGTTCTTC.

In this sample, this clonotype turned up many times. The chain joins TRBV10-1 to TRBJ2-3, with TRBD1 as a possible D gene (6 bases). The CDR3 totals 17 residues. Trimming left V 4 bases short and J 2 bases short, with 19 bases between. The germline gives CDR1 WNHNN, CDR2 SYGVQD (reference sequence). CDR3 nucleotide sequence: TGCGCCAGCAGTGTGGGAGCGGACAGAAGTTCCACAGATACGCAGTATTTT. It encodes CASSVGADRSSTDTQYF.

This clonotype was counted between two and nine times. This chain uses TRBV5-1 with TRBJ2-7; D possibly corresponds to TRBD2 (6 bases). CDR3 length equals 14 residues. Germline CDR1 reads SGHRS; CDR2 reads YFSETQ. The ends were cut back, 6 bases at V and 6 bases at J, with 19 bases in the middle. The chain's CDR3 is CASNPGGGSSEQYF. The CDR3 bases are TGCGCCAGCAACCCGGGTGGGGGGTCGAGCGAGCAGTACTTC.

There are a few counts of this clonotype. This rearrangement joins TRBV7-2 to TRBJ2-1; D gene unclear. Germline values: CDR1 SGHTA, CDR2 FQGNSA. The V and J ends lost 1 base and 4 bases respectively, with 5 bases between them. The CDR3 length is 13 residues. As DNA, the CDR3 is TGTGCCAGCAGCTTAGGCATTTACAATGAGCAGTTCTTC. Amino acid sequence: CASSLGIYNEQFF.

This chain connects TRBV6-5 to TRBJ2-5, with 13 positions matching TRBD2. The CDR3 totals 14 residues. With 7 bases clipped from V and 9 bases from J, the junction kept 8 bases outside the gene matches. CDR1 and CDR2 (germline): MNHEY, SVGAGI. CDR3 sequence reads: CASNPTSGGGAQYF. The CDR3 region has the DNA TGTGCCAGCAATCCAACTAGCGGGGGGGGGGCCCAGTACTTC.

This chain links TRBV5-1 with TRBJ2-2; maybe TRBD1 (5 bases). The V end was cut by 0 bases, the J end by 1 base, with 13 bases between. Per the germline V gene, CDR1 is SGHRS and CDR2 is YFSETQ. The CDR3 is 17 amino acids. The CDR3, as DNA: TGCGCCAGCAGCTTGGCCCGACAGAGAATGAACACCGGGGAGCTGTTTTTT. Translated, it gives CASSLARQRMNTGELFF.

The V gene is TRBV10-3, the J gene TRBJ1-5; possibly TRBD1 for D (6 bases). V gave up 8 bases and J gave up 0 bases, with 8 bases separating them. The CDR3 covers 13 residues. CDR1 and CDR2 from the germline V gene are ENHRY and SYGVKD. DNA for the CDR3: TGTGCCATCGGGGGCGATAGCAATCAGCCCCAGCATTTT. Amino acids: CAIGGDSNQPQHF.